This T cell receptor beta chain was captured by sequencing in a study of post-analysis software for immune sequencing data. The overall study: Some patients lacked subtype; others had relapsing-remitting, secondary progressive or progressive-relapsing disease. Study conclusions and caveats: Patients with multiple sclerosis recorded significantly lower normalized Chao1 diversity than controls, the study found. F measure grouped same-batch samples tightly together. When patients were compared with controls, four to six TRBV segments were more frequent, TRBV5-6, TRBV5-1 and TRBV20-1 among them.

This clonotype was detected a few times. Its antigen is not identified. CDR1 SQVTM and CDR2 ANQGSEA come from the germline V gene. This CDR3 has 12 residues. Trimming stripped 4 bases from V and 4 bases from J, with 8 bases between. Tagging with unique molecular identifiers was a feature of the TCR beta cDNA libraries. TCRdb re-called the PCR reads through MiXCR, storing one row per CDR3 protein. The table shows hundreds of thousands of distinct CDR3 sequences, with roughly half occurring only once. Material for sequencing was blood. The TCR comes from a girl aged 5-17 years with multiple sclerosis. The chain links TRBV29-1 to TRBJ1-5; a weak D match, TRBD1 (6 bases). CDR3 protein: CSVGTVNQPQHF. CDR3 DNA sequence: TGCAGCGTTGGGACAGTGAATCAGCCCCAGCATTTT.